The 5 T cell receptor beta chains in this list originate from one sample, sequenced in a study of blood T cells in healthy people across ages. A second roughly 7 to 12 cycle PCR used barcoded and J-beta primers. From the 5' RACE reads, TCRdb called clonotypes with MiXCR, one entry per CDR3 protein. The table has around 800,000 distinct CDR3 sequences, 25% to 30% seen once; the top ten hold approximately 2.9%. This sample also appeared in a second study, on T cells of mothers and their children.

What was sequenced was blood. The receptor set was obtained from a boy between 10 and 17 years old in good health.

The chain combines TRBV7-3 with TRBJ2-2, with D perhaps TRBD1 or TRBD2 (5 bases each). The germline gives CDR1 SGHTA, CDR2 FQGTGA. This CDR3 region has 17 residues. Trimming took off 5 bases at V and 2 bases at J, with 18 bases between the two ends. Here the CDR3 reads CASSPQGMRGNTGELFF. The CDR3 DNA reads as TGTGCCAGCAGCCCCCAGGGTATGAGGGGAAACACCGGGGAGCTGTTTTTT.

This CDR3 reads CASSVDPLPSPINEQYF. The CDR3 nucleotides are TGTGCCAGCAGCGTAGATCCGCTACCCTCACCAATCAACGAGCAGTACTTC. The J gene is TRBJ2-7, the V gene TRBV9; D not resolved. Trimming removed 0 bases from V and 5 bases from J, with 21 bases in between. The CDR3 runs 17 residues. The germline V gene encodes CDR1 SGDLS and CDR2 YYNGEE.

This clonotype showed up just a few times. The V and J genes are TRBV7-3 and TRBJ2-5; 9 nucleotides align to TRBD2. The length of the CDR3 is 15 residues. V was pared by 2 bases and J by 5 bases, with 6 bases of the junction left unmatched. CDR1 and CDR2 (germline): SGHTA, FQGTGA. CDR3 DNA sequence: TGTGCCAGCAGCTTATCGGGACTAGCTCTCGAGACCCAGTACTTC. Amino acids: CASSLSGLALETQYF.

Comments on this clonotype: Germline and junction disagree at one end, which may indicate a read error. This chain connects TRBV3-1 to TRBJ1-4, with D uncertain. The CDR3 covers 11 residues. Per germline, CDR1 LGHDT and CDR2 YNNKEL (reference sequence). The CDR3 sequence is CASSAGQKLFF. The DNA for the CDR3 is TGTGCCAGCAGCGCGGGTCAAAAGCTGTTTTTT. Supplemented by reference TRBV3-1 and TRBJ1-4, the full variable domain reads DTAVSQTPKYLVTQMGNDKSIKCEQNLGHDTMYWYKQDSKKFLKIMFSYNNKELIINETVPNRFSPKSPDKAHLNLHINSLELGDSAVYFCASSAGQKLFFGSGTQLSVL.

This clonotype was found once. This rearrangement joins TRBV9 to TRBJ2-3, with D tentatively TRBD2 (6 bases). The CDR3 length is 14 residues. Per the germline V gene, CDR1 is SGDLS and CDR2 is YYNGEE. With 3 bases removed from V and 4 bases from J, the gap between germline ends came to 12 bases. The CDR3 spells CASSADGTPDTQYF. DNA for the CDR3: TGTGCCAGCAGCGCCGACGGGACTCCAGATACGCAGTATTTT.